The 28 T cell receptor beta chains reported below all come from one sample, sequenced in a study of OX40 agonist ivuxolimab in advanced cancers. Only in-frame clones appear in the TCRdb table, and some are missing; sequencing was by immunoSEQ multiplex PCR. The sample gives tens of thousands of clones, approximately 86% of which show up once; under 3% is in the top ten. The sample consisted of CD4+ or CD8+ T cells sorted from blood, taken in a trial of the OX40 agonist ivuxolimab. These receptors originate from an adult with an advanced solid tumor such as melanoma, head and neck, liver or kidney cancer.

The chain uses TRBV6-4 and TRBJ2-2; D is uncertain. The germline CDR1 and CDR2 sequences are MRHNA and SNTAGT. This CDR3 contains 14 residues. V lost 3 bases to trimming and J lost 6 bases, with 11 bases between them. The CDR3 coding sequence is TGTGCCAGCAGTGAGCAAGGGAATCCCGGGGAGCTGTTTTTT. Amino acid sequence: CASSEQGNPGELFF.

The chain carries TRBV25-1 and TRBJ1-2; no reliable D call. In germline, CDR1 is MGHDK, CDR2 SYGVNS. The length of the CDR3 is 15 residues. Trimming took 1 base from V and 6 from J, leaving 15 bases between them. The CDR3 loop reads CASSEFKGQFNGYTF. For the CDR3, the DNA is TGTGCCAGCAGTGAATTCAAAGGGCAGTTCAATGGCTACACCTTC.

The gene calls are TRBV7-2 and TRBJ1-2; unclear D gene. V lost 2 bases and J 8 bases, leaving 15 bases between the germline ends. Looked up from germline, CDR1 is SGHTA and CDR2 is FQGNSA. This CDR3 has 14 amino acids. CDR3 bases: TGTGCCAGCAGCTTAAATCGCGGGGAAGTAGGCTACACCTTC. It is translated as CASSLNRGEVGYTF.

This clone was found a few times. J is TRBJ1-1 and V is TRBV4-3, with TRBD1 matching 10 bases. The CDR3 runs 16 residues. Germline trimming cut 1 base from V and 1 base from J; bases unmatched to any gene: 3. Germline V lookup: CDR1 LGHNA, CDR2 YSLEER. The CDR3 region has the DNA TGCGCCAGCAGCCAAGGGGGGACAGGGGCGAACACTGAAGCTTTCTTT. As protein: CASSQGGTGANTEAFF.

V gene TRBV7-3 combines with J gene TRBJ1-1; maybe TRBD1 (5 bases). CDR3 size: 17 residues. Trimming left V 5 bases short and J 0 bases short, with 19 bases between. Per the germline V gene, CDR1 is SGHTA and CDR2 is FQGTGA. The CDR3 reads CASSPGAGHSMNTEAFF. The CDR3 bases are TGTGCCAGCAGCCCCGGCGCCGGACACAGCATGAACACTGAAGCTTTCTTT.

The CDR3 reads CASRTDRVTDTQYF. The DNA for the CDR3 is TGTGCCAGCAGAACGGACAGAGTCACAGATACGCAGTATTTT. This chain uses TRBV6-1 with TRBJ2-3; weak D call: TRBD1 (6 bases). The CDR3 is 14 residues long. V gave up 6 bases and J gave up 2 bases, with 12 bases separating them. CDR1 is MNHNS, CDR2 SASEGT, per germline.

In DNA, the CDR3 is TGCAGTGCCAGCCCAGGGGAGACCCAGTACTTC. Protein: CSASPGETQYF. V usage is TRBV20-1 and J usage is TRBJ2-5; maybe TRBD1 (5 bases). This CDR3 comprises 11 residues. Germline V CDR1 and CDR2: DFQATT, SNEGSKA (reference sequence). The V gene lost 6 bases and the J gene lost 5 bases, with 10 bases spanning the gap.

V is TRBV7-7 and J is TRBJ1-4; D uncertain. V lost 7 bases, J lost 8 bases, and 14 bases lay in between. The germline gives CDR1 SSHAT, CDR2 FNYEAQ (reference sequence). This CDR3 spans 13 amino acids. The CDR3 region is CASTATPGEKLFF. CDR3 nucleotides: TGTGCCAGCACCGCAACCCCGGGAGAAAAACTGTTTTTT.

The V and J genes are TRBV9 and TRBJ1-4; D gene unclear. Per germline, CDR1 SGDLS and CDR2 YYNGEE. Between the trimmed V and J ends, which lost 0 bases and 4 bases, there was a span of 10 bases. This CDR3 has 15 amino acids. The CDR3 loop is CASSVETRDNEKLFF. DNA for the CDR3: TGTGCCAGCAGCGTAGAGACTCGGGATAATGAAAAACTGTTTTTT. Complete variable domain (other parts from reference TRBV9 and TRBJ1-4): DSGVTQTPKHLITATGQRVTLRCSPRSGDLSVYWYQQSLDQGLQFLIQYYNGEERAKGNILERFSAQQFPDLHSELNLSSLELGDSALYFCASSVETRDNEKLFFGSGTQLSVL.

V and J are TRBV5-1 and TRBJ1-1, with a weak D call TRBD1 (5 bases). The V end was cut by 0 bases, the J end by 4 bases, with 10 bases between. This CDR3 is built from 14 residues. Germline CDR1 SGHRS, CDR2 YFSETQ. Here the CDR3 DNA reads TGCGCCAGCAGCTTGGAGGCGGGACTCACTGAAGCTTTCTTT. Its protein is CASSLEAGLTEAFF. Full variable domain (missing parts from reference TRBV5-1 and TRBJ1-1): KAGVTQTPRYLIKTRGQQVTLSCSPISGHRSVSWYQQTPGQGLQFLFEYFSETQRNKGNFPGRFSGRQFSNSRSEMNVSTLELGDSALYLCASSLEAGLTEAFFGQGTRLTVV.

The chain has TRBV10-1 and TRBJ1-6, with D uncertain. V was trimmed by 3 bases and J by 10 bases, leaving 10 bases between them. The germline V gene encodes CDR1 WNHNN and CDR2 SYGVQD (reference sequence). The CDR3 sequence is 13 residues long. DNA for the CDR3: TGCGCCAGCAGTGAACAGCGAGGCTCACCCCTCCACTTT. This sequence encodes CASSEQRGSPLHF.

This clone was detected only a few times. J is TRBJ2-3 and V is TRBV5-4, with 7 bases matching TRBD2. Losses at the gene ends were 4 bases for V and 2 bases for J; bases not matched to a gene: 13. CDR3 length: 17 amino acids. Germline loops: CDR1 SGHNT, CDR2 YYREEE (reference sequence). CDR3 region: CASSPRWGGGITDTQYF. As DNA, the CDR3 is TGTGCCAGCAGCCCCCGATGGGGGGGTGGGATCACAGATACGCAGTATTTT. Full variable domain (missing parts from reference TRBV5-4 and TRBJ2-3): ETGVTQSPTHLIKTRGQQVTLRCSSQSGHNTVSWYQQALGQGPQFIFQYYREEENGRGNFPPRFSGLQFPNYSSELNVNALELDDSALYLCASSPRWGGGITDTQYFGPGTRLTVL.

This clone came up once. The CDR3 sequence: CASSSRGYQPQHF. The CDR3 bases are TGTGCCAGCAGCTCCAGGGGATATCAGCCCCAGCATTTT. J is TRBJ1-5 and V is TRBV5-8, with D perhaps TRBD1 (6 bases). The CDR3 is made up of 13 amino acids. Germline V gene data show CDR1 as SGHTS and CDR2 as YDEGEE. Trimming pared 3 bases from V and 5 bases from J, leaving 9 bases between.

This sequence joins TRBV5-4 and TRBJ2-5; 10 bases match TRBD2. The germline V gene has CDR1 SGHNT and CDR2 YYREEE (reference sequence). The V segment lost 0 bases and the J segment 5 bases; nucleotides outside the gene matches: 7. This CDR3 is built from 16 residues. As DNA, the CDR3 is TGTGCCAGCAGCTTGGGTACCAGCGGGGGGGATGAGACCCAGTACTTC. Encoded protein: CASSLGTSGGDETQYF.

The rearrangement links TRBV6-1 to TRBJ2-6; D uncertain. Deletions cut 5 bases from V and 9 bases from J, with 5 bases between. The CDR3 is 11 residues long. Germline CDR1 is MNHNS and CDR2 is SASEGT. The CDR3, as DNA: TGTGCCAGCAGTCCTAACAACGTCCTGACTTTC. Translating gives CASSPNNVLTF.

This chain connects TRBV5-1 to TRBJ1-4, with TRBD1 matching over 12 bases. CDR1 SGHRS and CDR2 YFSETQ come from the germline V gene. The CDR3 loop spans 15 amino acids. With 0 bases clipped from V and 8 bases from J, the junction kept 2 bases outside the gene matches. This CDR3 is CASSLAGTGGEKLFF. CDR3 DNA sequence: TGCGCCAGCAGCTTGGCCGGGACAGGGGGCGAAAAACTGTTTTTT.

The chain is built from TRBV10-2 and TRBJ2-7; 10 bases map to TRBD2. Germline CDR1 is WSHSY and CDR2 is SAAADI. The CDR3 is 15 amino acids. Germline trimming cut 2 bases from V and 2 bases from J; bases unmatched to any gene: 3. CDR3 nucleotides: TGCGCCAGCAGTGAGGTAGCGGGGGGCCCCTACGAGCAGTACGTC. It is translated as CASSEVAGGPYEQYV.

The chain uses TRBV28 and TRBJ2-2; possible D gene TRBD2, 6 bases. Germline loops: CDR1 MDHEN, CDR2 SYDVKM. Deletions cut 7 bases from V and 9 bases from J, with 15 bases between. There are 13 residues in the CDR3. The CDR3 coding sequence is TGTGCCAGCACCTTCAGGGCGGGGAGGGAGCTGTTTTTT. Its protein product is CASTFRAGRELFF. The full variable domain, completed using reference TRBV28 and TRBJ2-2, is DVKVTQSSRYLVKRTGEKVFLECVQDMDHENMFWYRQDPGLGLRLIYFSYDVKMKEKGDIPEGYSVSREKKERFSLILESASTNQTSMYLCASTFRAGRELFFGEGSRLTVL.

The chain uses TRBV29-1 and TRBJ2-1, with 8 nucleotides matching TRBD2. Germline V gives CDR1 SQVTM, CDR2 ANQGSEA. Trimming removed 0 bases from V and 8 bases from J; junction bases left unmatched: 12. The CDR3 length is 16 residues. CDR3 sequence reads: CSVEDSRGGNGDEQFF. The CDR3 DNA sequence: TGCAGCGTTGAAGATTCTCGGGGGGGGAATGGCGATGAGCAGTTCTTC.

The CDR3 loop reads CASSGQGNTEAFF. CDR3 coding DNA: TGTGCCAGCAGTGGACAGGGTAACACTGAAGCTTTCTTT. The chain uses TRBV2 and TRBJ1-1, with TRBD1 identical over 7 bases. Trimming at V came to 4 bases and at J to 2 bases, leaving 1 base not matched to a gene. This CDR3 region has 13 residues. Germline lookup yields CDR1 SNHLY and CDR2 FYNNEI.

The rearrangement links TRBV11-2 to TRBJ1-4; D is possibly TRBD1 (6 bases). There are 20 residues in the CDR3. Between the trimmed V and J ends, which lost 0 bases and 2 bases, there was a span of 22 bases. Germline assignment: CDR1 SGHAT and CDR2 FQNNGV. This chain's CDR3 is CASSLEFPQGHSTTNEKLFF. As DNA, the CDR3 is TGTGCCAGCAGCTTAGAATTCCCCCAGGGACACTCTACGACTAATGAAAAACTGTTTTTT.

This clone has only one observation. The rearrangement uses TRBV28 and TRBJ2-1; 9 nucleotides align to TRBD1. Germline V CDR1 and CDR2: MDHEN, SYDVKM. This CDR3 contains 15 residues. Germline trimming cut 6 bases from V and 12 bases from J; bases unmatched to any gene: 15. This CDR3 reads CASSLGGQGNRGQFF. CDR3 bases: TGTGCCAGCAGCCTGGGGGGACAGGGCAATAGGGGGCAGTTCTTC.

This clone was detected only once. The chain carries TRBV11-2 and TRBJ2-3, with D perhaps TRBD2 (5 bases). With 5 bases removed from V and 5 bases from J, the gap between germline ends came to 8 bases. Germline V gene sequence: CDR1 SGHAT, CDR2 FQNNGV. This CDR3 has 12 residues. The CDR3: CASSQEGDTQYF. The CDR3 DNA reads TGTGCCAGCAGCCAAGAGGGAGATACGCAGTATTTT.

This clone is a singleton in its sample. V is TRBV5-1 and J is TRBJ2-5; tentatively, D is TRBD1 or TRBD2 (5 bases each). The germline gives CDR1 SGHRS, CDR2 YFSETQ. The CDR3 is made up of 14 amino acids. Trimming left V 7 bases short and J 5 bases short, with 18 bases between. In DNA, the CDR3 is TGCGCCAGCGACTACGAGGGGATGCGGGAGACCCAGTACTTC. It specifies CASDYEGMRETQYF.

This chain joins TRBV5-6 and TRBJ2-7; 7 bases agree with TRBD1. CDR1 is SGHDT, CDR2 YYEEEE, per germline. The CDR3 is 15 residues long. V shed 5 bases and J 2 bases; nucleotides not matched to a gene: 10. The CDR3 sequence is CASSTLEGGTYEQYF. The CDR3 bases are TGTGCCAGCAGTACCCTTGAAGGGGGCACCTACGAGCAGTACTTC.

The CDR3 DNA reads TGTGCCAGCAGTACGAAAGGTCCGATGAGATACAATGAGCAGTTCTTC. Its protein is CASSTKGPMRYNEQFF. The V gene is TRBV28, the J gene TRBJ2-1; D uncertain. Trimming took off 5 bases at V and 4 bases at J, with 18 bases between the two ends. CDR1 is MDHEN and CDR2 is SYDVKM in the germline V gene. CDR3 length: 16 residues.

The chain has TRBV30 and TRBJ1-5; D not certain. V was clipped by 1 base and J by 1 base, with 8 bases between them. The V gene's germline CDR1 is GTSNPN and CDR2 SVGIG (reference sequence). The CDR3 is 14 amino acids. For the CDR3, the DNA is TGTGCCTGGAGTGGGAGACCCAGCAATCAGCCCCAGCATTTT. Translated: CAWSGRPSNQPQHF.

The rearrangement uses TRBV5-4 and TRBJ1-4; D ambiguous. The V end lost 2 bases, the J end lost 8 bases, and 10 bases lay between the germline ends. Germline loops: CDR1 SGHNT, CDR2 YYREEE (reference sequence). There are 13 residues in the CDR3. The CDR3 spells CASSFRKGEKLFF. In DNA form, the CDR3 reads TGTGCCAGCAGCTTTCGTAAGGGAGAAAAACTGTTTTTT.